These 29 T cell receptor beta chains came from one sample sequenced in a study of metastatic and nonmetastatic thyroid tumors. Each patient went into thyroid surgery without having received any treatment. TCRdb re-called clones from the PCR reads using MiXCR. The sample yields about 70,000 clones, less than 20% seen once. The sequenced material came from blood. These receptors all come from a female donor with papillary thyroid cancer or a benign thyroid nodule (not recorded which). Some clones in this sample may be carry-over from other donors' samples.

This clone was seen ten or more times. The rearrangement links TRBV7-9 to TRBJ2-7; 11 bases align to TRBD1. CDR3 length: 15 residues. Trimming removed 5 bases from V and 3 bases from J; junction bases left unmatched: 6. Germline V CDR1 and CDR2: SEHNR, FQNEAQ (reference sequence). The CDR3 reads CASSEPGQGGYEQYF. The CDR3 nucleotides are TGTGCCAGCAGCGAACCGGGACAGGGGGGCTACGAGCAGTACTTC.

This clone was observed a few times. The chain employs TRBV27 and TRBJ2-6; D not certain. Per germline, CDR1 MNHEY and CDR2 SMNVEV (reference sequence). Trimming took 6 bases from V and 3 from J, leaving 3 bases between them. The CDR3 spans 12 residues. Here the CDR3 DNA reads TGTGCCAGCAGAGGTGGGGCCAACGTCCTGACTTTC. This sequence encodes CASRGGANVLTF.

At least ten counts were recorded for this clone. The gene calls are TRBV7-9 and TRBJ1-5; D gene unclear. V lost 4 bases and J lost 2, with 12 bases in between. Germline V CDR1 and CDR2: SEHNR, FQNEAQ (reference sequence). The length of the CDR3 is 15 residues. The CDR3 loop reads CASSSAGRGNQPQHF. The CDR3, as DNA: TGTGCCAGCAGCTCAGCGGGTCGGGGCAATCAGCCCCAGCATTTT. The full variable domain, completed using reference TRBV7-9 and TRBJ1-5, is DTGVSQNPRHKITKRGQNVTFRCDPISEHNRLYWYRQTLGQGPEFLTYFQNEAQLEKSRLLSDRFSAERPKGSFSTLEIQRTEQGDSAMYLCASSSAGRGNQPQHFGDGTRLSIL.

The J gene is TRBJ2-1, the V gene TRBV19, with D perhaps matching TRBD1 (6 bases). The CDR3 spans 17 residues. Trimming removed 3 bases from V and 8 bases from J, with 23 bases in between. Germline V gene sequence: CDR1 LNHDA, CDR2 SQIVND (reference sequence). The CDR3 loop reads CASSIKGELTEDYEQFF. CDR3 nucleotides: TGTGCCAGTAGTATTAAGGGGGAACTGACAGAAGACTATGAGCAGTTCTTC.

The chain links TRBV19 to TRBJ1-3, with D unresolved. V lost 10 bases to trimming and J lost 0 bases, with 10 bases between them. Germline CDR1 and CDR2: LNHDA and SQIVND (reference sequence). The CDR3 spans 13 residues. The CDR3 region is CATRPDSGNTIYF. CDR3 bases: TGTGCCACTAGACCTGACTCTGGAAACACCATATATTTT.

This clone showed up many times. V gene TRBV10-2 combines with J gene TRBJ1-1; no definite D call. Trimming stripped 2 bases from V and 4 bases from J, with 5 bases between. The CDR3 spans 12 residues. The germline V gene has CDR1 WSHSY and CDR2 SAAADI. CDR3: CASSEPGTEAFF. The CDR3 bases are TGCGCCAGCAGTGAGCCTGGCACTGAAGCTTTCTTT.

This clone has a count of ten or more. The V call is TRBV4-1, the J call TRBJ2-1, with 8 bases lining up with TRBD1. V was clipped by 2 bases and J by 5 bases; unmatched bases: 11. CDR1 MGHRA and CDR2 YSYEKL come from the germline V gene. CDR3 length: 17 amino acids. The CDR3 DNA is TGCGCCAGCAGCCAACCCCGGCAGGGGGCCCCTAACAATGAGCAGTTCTTC. This sequence encodes CASSQPRQGAPNNEQFF.

This rearrangement joins TRBV19 to TRBJ2-3, with D tentatively TRBD2 (6 bases). This CDR3 has 16 residues. Germline V gene lookup returns CDR1 LNHDA and CDR2 SQIVND (reference sequence). V lost 0 bases to trimming and J lost 4 bases, with 14 bases between them. The CDR3 nucleotides are TGTGCCAGTAGTATAGATTCTGCGGGGTCCGCAGATACGCAGTATTTT. Protein: CASSIDSAGSADTQYF.

This clone was seen at least ten times. The chain joins TRBV2 to TRBJ1-4; D gene uncertain. The CDR3 has 11 amino acids. Germline V lookup: CDR1 SNHLY, CDR2 FYNNEI. V was pared by 8 bases and J by 7 bases, with 8 bases between. DNA for the CDR3: TGTGCCAGCTCGGGGAGTGAAAAACTGTTTTTT. Its translation: CASSGSEKLFF.

In its sample, this clone was seen many times. J is TRBJ2-7 and V is TRBV5-1, with 14 bases lining up with TRBD2. This CDR3 has 14 amino acids. Per the germline V gene, CDR1 is SGHRS and CDR2 is YFSETQ. V was pared by 4 bases and J by 5 bases, with 2 bases of the junction left unmatched. The CDR3 loop reads CASSPGLAGDEQYF. CDR3 nucleotide sequence: TGCGCCAGCAGCCCGGGACTAGCGGGAGACGAGCAGTACTTC.

The chain combines TRBV6-5 with TRBJ2-7; D perhaps matches TRBD1 (6 bases). V lost 3 bases and J 4 bases, leaving 19 bases between the germline ends. Germline V gene lookup returns CDR1 MNHEY and CDR2 SVGAGI. CDR3 length equals 16 residues. Here the CDR3 DNA reads TGTGCCAGCAGTTATCGACAGGTTCTGCTCTTTTACGAGCAGTACTTC. It codes for CASSYRQVLLFYEQYF.

This chain connects TRBV14 to TRBJ2-7; D call uncertain. The V and J ends lost 1 base and 6 bases respectively, with 10 bases between them. Looked up from germline, CDR1 is SGHDN and CDR2 is FVKESK. The CDR3 covers 13 residues. In nucleotides, the CDR3 is TGTGCCAGCAGCCAAGCTGCTTCCAGCGAGCAGTACTTC. Encoded protein: CASSQAASSEQYF.

This clone was observed many times. The CDR3 DNA reads TGTGCCAGCAGCCCCGGACGGAGCTCTGGAAACACCATATATTTT. Translating gives CASSPGRSSGNTIYF. The chain couples TRBV7-9 to TRBJ1-3; D gene uncertain. Trimming took off 5 bases at V and 0 bases at J, with 11 bases between the two ends. CDR3 length: 15 residues. Germline loops: CDR1 SEHNR, CDR2 FQNEAQ (reference sequence).

In this sample, this clone turned up many times. This chain connects TRBV10-1 to TRBJ2-7, with D uncertain. Deletions cut 11 bases from V and 4 bases from J, with 6 bases between. Germline loops: CDR1 WNHNN, CDR2 SYGVQD (reference sequence). This CDR3 spans 9 amino acids. DNA for the CDR3: TGCGCCGACCCTTACGAGCAGTACTTC. Its translation is CADPYEQYF.

There are many counts of this clone. V and J are TRBV20-1 and TRBJ1-5, with a possible D match to TRBD1 (6 bases). The germline gives CDR1 DFQATT, CDR2 SNEGSKA (reference sequence). The CDR3 totals 15 residues. Deletions cut 5 bases from V and 5 bases from J, with 19 bases between. CDR3 residues: CSAGAGAGDYQPQHF. The CDR3 region has the DNA TGCAGTGCTGGGGCGGGGGCAGGGGATTATCAGCCCCAGCATTTT.

This clone was seen repeatedly, ten times or more. The rearrangement links TRBV4-1 to TRBJ2-6; D unclear. The CDR3 extends over 13 amino acids. V was cut by 1 base and J by 2 bases, with 0 bases left in between. Germline V gene sequence: CDR1 MGHRA, CDR2 YSYEKL. The CDR3 loop is CASSQAGANVLTF. The CDR3 region has the DNA TGCGCCAGCAGCCAAGCTGGGGCCAACGTCCTGACTTTC.

This clone has a count of ten or more. The chain recombines TRBV9 with TRBJ2-7; D is possibly TRBD1 (5 bases). In germline, CDR1 is SGDLS, CDR2 YYNGEE. This CDR3 has 14 residues. V lost 3 bases to trimming and J lost 2 bases, with 12 bases between them. This CDR3 reads CASSATVTPYEQYF. The CDR3 region has the DNA TGTGCCAGCAGCGCGACAGTTACCCCCTACGAGCAGTACTTC.

A few counts support this clone. The chain has TRBV6-2 or TRBV6-3 and TRBJ1-3; 8 bases line up with TRBD1. The CDR3 has 17 residues. Germline assignment: CDR1 MNHEY and CDR2 SVGEGT. The trim removed 0 bases at V and 11 bases at J, leaving 15 bases unmatched. CDR3 sequence reads: CASSYSLQGARGNAIYF. Here the CDR3 DNA reads TGTGCCAGCAGTTACTCGCTCCAGGGGGCGCGAGGAAATGCCATATATTTT.

This clone was recorded at least ten times. The CDR3 spells CASSWTPKGGAFF. The CDR3 DNA reads as TGTGCCAGTAGTTGGACTCCTAAAGGGGGCGCGTTTTTT. V usage is TRBV19 and J usage is TRBJ1-4, with TRBD1 identical over 7 bases. After removal of 5 bases from V and 16 bases from J, the junction contained 13 bases not matched to a gene. Germline-derived CDR1 and CDR2 are LNHDA and SQIVND (reference sequence). There are 13 residues in the CDR3.

This clone was counted ten times or more. The V and J genes are TRBV6-1 and TRBJ1-2, with D possibly matching TRBD1 (6 bases). The CDR3 extends over 14 amino acids. Trimming shortened V by 5 bases and J by 7 bases, and 17 bases separated the two germline ends. Germline-derived CDR1 and CDR2 are MNHNS and SASEGT. CDR3 loop: CASSFGGLKVGYTF. CDR3 DNA sequence: TGTGCCAGCAGTTTCGGGGGCCTAAAGGTTGGCTACACCTTC.

This clone was counted many times. The J gene is TRBJ2-7, the V gene TRBV4-1; TRBD2 matches at 13 bases. This CDR3 is built from 17 residues. After removal of 0 bases from V and 4 bases from J, the junction contained 6 bases not matched to a gene. Germline V gives CDR1 MGHRA, CDR2 YSYEKL. CDR3 protein: CASSQDTGTSGIYEQYF. For the CDR3, the DNA is TGCGCCAGCAGCCAAGATACGGGGACTAGCGGGATATACGAGCAGTACTTC.

This clone was seen a handful of times. V is TRBV6-1 and J is TRBJ1-3, with 7 nucleotides matching TRBD1. CDR3 length: 14 amino acids. Germline loops: CDR1 MNHNS, CDR2 SASEGT. V was clipped by 10 bases and J by 4 bases; unmatched bases: 10. DNA for the CDR3: TGTGCCACGAATACAGGGGACGAAGGAAACACCATATATTTT. Its translation is CATNTGDEGNTIYF.

This clone appeared many times. The V call is TRBV19, the J call TRBJ2-7; 7 bases align to TRBD1. The CDR3 is 14 residues long. Germline values: CDR1 LNHDA, CDR2 SQIVND (reference sequence). J was trimmed by 2 bases and V by 7 bases; bases with no gene match: 8. The CDR3 DNA reads as TGTGCCAGTAACGAGCCGGACAGGCCCTACGAGCAGTACTTC. It codes for CASNEPDRPYEQYF.

The chain carries TRBV9 and TRBJ2-3; 9 nucleotides agree with TRBD1. CDR3 length: 18 residues. The germline gives CDR1 SGDLS, CDR2 YYNGEE. Trimming cost V 0 bases and J 3 bases; bases outside gene matches: 11. CDR3 sequence reads: CASSVGPSYRGQTDTQYF. The CDR3 DNA reads as TGTGCCAGCAGCGTAGGACCCTCTTACAGGGGGCAGACAGATACGCAGTATTTT.

This clone was seen ten or more times. This chain connects TRBV9 to TRBJ1-3, with TRBD1 matching over 7 bases. Germline V gene lookup returns CDR1 SGDLS and CDR2 YYNGEE. There are 13 residues in the CDR3. Unmatched junction bases numbered 5, after V lost 7 bases and J lost 4 bases. The CDR3, as DNA: TGTGCCAGCGCCGGACAGGCGGGAAACACCATATATTTT. Its translation is CASAGQAGNTIYF.

Ten or more counts support this clone. This sequence joins TRBV11-1 and TRBJ2-7; 10 bases agree with TRBD1. Per germline, CDR1 SGHAT and CDR2 FQDESV (reference sequence). The CDR3 totals 18 residues. Trimming cost V 5 bases and J 6 bases; bases outside gene matches: 19. CDR3 region: CASSQLGIGGTGVGEQYF. The CDR3 DNA sequence: TGTGCCAGCAGCCAACTGGGCATTGGGGGGACAGGGGTTGGCGAGCAGTACTTC.

In its sample, this clone was seen many times. J is TRBJ2-7 and V is TRBV27; no reliable D call. The germline V and J ends were trimmed by 6 bases and 4 bases, with 7 bases remaining between them. The CDR3 consists of 11 residues. Germline V gives CDR1 MNHEY, CDR2 SMNVEV (reference sequence). CDR3 in amino acids: CASRLHYEQYF. In nucleotides, the CDR3 is TGTGCCAGCAGACTCCATTACGAGCAGTACTTC.

This clone has only a few counts. CDR3 region: CAISESYGGESYEQYF. The CDR3 coding sequence is TGTGCCATCAGTGAGTCATACGGGGGGGAGTCCTACGAGCAGTACTTC. The rearrangement links TRBV10-3 to TRBJ2-7; 8 bases are a match to TRBD2. This CDR3 has 16 residues. CDR1 and CDR2 from the germline V gene are ENHRY and SYGVKD. J lost 1 base, V lost 0 bases, and 5 bases had no gene match.

In its sample, this clone was seen many times. The V gene is TRBV12-3 or TRBV12-4, the J gene TRBJ1-1; D may be TRBD1 (6 bases). The CDR3 loop spans 15 amino acids. V was pared by 7 bases and J by 4 bases, with 19 bases between. This chain's CDR3 is CASTQNPGAGTEAFF. In DNA, the CDR3 is TGTGCCAGCACCCAAAACCCAGGGGCGGGCACTGAAGCTTTCTTT.